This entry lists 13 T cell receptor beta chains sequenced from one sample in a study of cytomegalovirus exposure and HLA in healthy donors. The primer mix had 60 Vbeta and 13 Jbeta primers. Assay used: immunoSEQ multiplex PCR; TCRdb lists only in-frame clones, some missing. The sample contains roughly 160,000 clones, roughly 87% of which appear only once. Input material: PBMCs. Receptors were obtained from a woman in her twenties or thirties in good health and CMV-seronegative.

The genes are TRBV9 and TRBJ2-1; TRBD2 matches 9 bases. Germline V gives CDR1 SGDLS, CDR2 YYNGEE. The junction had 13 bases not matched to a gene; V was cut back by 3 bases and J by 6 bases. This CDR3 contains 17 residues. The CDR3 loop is CASSAGRISGRSNEQFF. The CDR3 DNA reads TGTGCCAGCAGCGCTGGGCGGATTAGCGGGAGATCCAATGAGCAGTTCTTC.

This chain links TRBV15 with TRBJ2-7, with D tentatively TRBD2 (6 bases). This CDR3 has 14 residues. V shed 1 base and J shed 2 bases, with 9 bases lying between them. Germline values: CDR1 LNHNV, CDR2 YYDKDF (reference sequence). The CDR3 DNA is TGTGCCACCAGCAGAGGCGGCGGGACCTACGAGCAGTACTTC. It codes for CATSRGGGTYEQYF.

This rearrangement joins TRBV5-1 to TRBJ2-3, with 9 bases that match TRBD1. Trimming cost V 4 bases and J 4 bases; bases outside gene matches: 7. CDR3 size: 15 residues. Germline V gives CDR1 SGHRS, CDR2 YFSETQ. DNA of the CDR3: TGCGCCAGCAGCCTGGGACAGGGTGGTGCAGATACGCAGTATTTT. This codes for CASSLGQGGADTQYF. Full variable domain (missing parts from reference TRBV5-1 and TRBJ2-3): KAGVTQTPRYLIKTRGQQVTLSCSPISGHRSVSWYQQTPGQGLQFLFEYFSETQRNKGNFPGRFSGRQFSNSRSEMNVSTLELGDSALYLCASSLGQGGADTQYFGPGTRLTVL.

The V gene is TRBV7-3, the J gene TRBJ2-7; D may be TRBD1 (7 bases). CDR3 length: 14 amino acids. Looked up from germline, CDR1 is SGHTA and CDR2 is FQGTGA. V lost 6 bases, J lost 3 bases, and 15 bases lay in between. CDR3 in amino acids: CASRKQGTHYEQYF. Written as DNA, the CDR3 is TGTGCCAGCAGGAAACAGGGGACTCACTACGAGCAGTACTTC. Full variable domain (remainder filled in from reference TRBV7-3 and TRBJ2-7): GAGVSQTPSNKVTEKGKYVELRCDPISGHTALYWYRQSLGQGPEFLIYFQGTGAADDSGLPNDRFFAVRPEGSVSTLKIQRTERGDSAVYLCASRKQGTHYEQYFGPGTRLTVT.

The CDR3 sequence is CASSIRPQDSMSTGELFF. The CDR3 DNA follows: TGCGCCAGCAGCATACGCCCCCAAGACAGCATGAGCACCGGGGAGCTGTTTTTT. The rearrangement joins TRBV4-3 to TRBJ2-2; TRBD1 is a possible D gene (5 bases). V lost 5 bases and J lost 4, with 23 bases in between. Per the germline V gene, CDR1 is LGHNA and CDR2 is YSLEER. There are 18 residues in the CDR3.

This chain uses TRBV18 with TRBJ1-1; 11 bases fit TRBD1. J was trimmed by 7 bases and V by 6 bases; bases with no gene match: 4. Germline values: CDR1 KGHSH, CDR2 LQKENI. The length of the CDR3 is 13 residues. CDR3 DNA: TGTGCCAGCTCCCTGGGACAGGGGGTTGAAGCTTTCTTT. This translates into CASSLGQGVEAFF. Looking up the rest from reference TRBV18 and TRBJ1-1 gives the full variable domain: NAGVMQNPRHLVRRRGQEARLRCSPMKGHSHVYWYRQLPEEGLKFMVYLQKENIIDESGMPKERFSAEFPKEGPSILRIQQVVRGDSAAYFCASSLGQGVEAFFGQGTRLTVV.

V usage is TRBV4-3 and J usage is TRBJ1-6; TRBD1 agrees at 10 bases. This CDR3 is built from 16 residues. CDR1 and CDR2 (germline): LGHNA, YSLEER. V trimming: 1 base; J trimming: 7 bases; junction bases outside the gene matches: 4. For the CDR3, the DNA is TGCGCCAGCAGCCAAGGGGGGACAGGGGCAAATTCACCCCTCCACTTT. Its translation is CASSQGGTGANSPLHF.

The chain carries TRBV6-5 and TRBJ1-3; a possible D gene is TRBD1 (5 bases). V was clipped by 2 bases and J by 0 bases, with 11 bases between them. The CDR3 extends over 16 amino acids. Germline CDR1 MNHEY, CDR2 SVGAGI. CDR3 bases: TGTGCCAGCAGTTACACCCTGGACATCTCTGGAAACACCATATATTTT. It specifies CASSYTLDISGNTIYF.

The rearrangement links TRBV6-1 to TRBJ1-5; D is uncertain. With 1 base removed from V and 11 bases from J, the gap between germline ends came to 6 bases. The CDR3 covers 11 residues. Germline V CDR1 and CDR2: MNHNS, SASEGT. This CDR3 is CASSEGQTQHF. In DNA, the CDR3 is TGTGCCAGCAGTGAAGGGCAGACCCAGCATTTT.

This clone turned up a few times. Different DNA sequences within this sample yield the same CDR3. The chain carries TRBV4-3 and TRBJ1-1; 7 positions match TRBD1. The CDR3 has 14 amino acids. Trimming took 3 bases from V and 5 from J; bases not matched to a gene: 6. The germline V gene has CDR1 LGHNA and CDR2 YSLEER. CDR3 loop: CASSQGRGRTEAFF. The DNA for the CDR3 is TGCGCCAGCAGCCAGGGCAGGGGGAGGACTGAAGCTTTCTTT.

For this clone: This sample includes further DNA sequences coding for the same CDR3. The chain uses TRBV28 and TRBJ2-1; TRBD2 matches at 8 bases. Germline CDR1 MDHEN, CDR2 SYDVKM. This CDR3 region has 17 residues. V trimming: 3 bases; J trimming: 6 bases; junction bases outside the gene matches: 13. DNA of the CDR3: TGTGCCAGCAGTTTCCGGGGGAGCGGGAGTGGACCCAATGAGCAGTTCTTC. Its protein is CASSFRGSGSGPNEQFF.

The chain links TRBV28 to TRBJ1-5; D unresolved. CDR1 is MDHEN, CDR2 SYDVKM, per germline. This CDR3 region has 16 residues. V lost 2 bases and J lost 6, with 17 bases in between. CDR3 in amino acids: CASSLSLSPRIQPQHF. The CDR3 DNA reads TGTGCCAGCAGTTTAAGTTTATCTCCCAGGATTCAGCCCCAGCATTTT.

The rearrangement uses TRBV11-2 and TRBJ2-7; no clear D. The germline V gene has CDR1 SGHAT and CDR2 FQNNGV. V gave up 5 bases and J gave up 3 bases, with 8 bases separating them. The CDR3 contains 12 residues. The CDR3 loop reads CASSPHYYEQYF. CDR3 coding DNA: TGTGCCAGCAGCCCCCACTACTACGAGCAGTACTTC.